These T cell receptor beta chains were read from a single sample in a study of blood T cell repertoires in COVID-19. The table came from immunoSEQ multiplex PCR; TCRdb's copy has only in-frame clones and leaves some out. The profile shows 300,000 to 450,000 clones, about 85% of them singletons. The sample was peripheral blood. The receptors shown here come from a woman aged 18-29 years with acute or convalescent COVID-19. Each CDR3 is given with its conserved first and last residue. A D gene is named only where the DNA matches it firmly. A clone size is listed for some rows: how often the clone was seen (once, few, many), or a class if it is expanded.

abundance	j_gene	v_gene	d_gene	CDR3nt	CDR3aa
once	TRBJ2-2	TRBV4-2	TRBD1	TGTGCCAGCAGCCAAGAGGAACAGGGGGCCGGGGAGCTGTTTTTT	CASSQEEQGAGELFF
NA	TRBJ2-7	TRBV3-1/TRBV3-2	NA	TGTGCCAGCAGCCAATGGCAAGCGGCCTACGAGCAGTACTTC	CASSQWQAAYEQYF
NA	TRBJ2-3	TRBV19	TRBD2	TGTGCCAGTAGTGCTCGGACTAGCGGAAGCACAGATACGCAGTATTTT	CASSARTSGSTDTQYF
NA	TRBJ2-5	TRBV7-6	TRBD2	TGTGCCAGCAGCTTAGTGGCTAGCGGGGAGACCCAGTACTTC	CASSLVASGETQYF
NA	TRBJ2-5	TRBV6-6	NA	TGTGCCAGCGGGGGCGGGAGAGAGACCCAGTACTTC	CASGGGRETQYF
NA	TRBJ1-1	TRBV7-9	NA	TGTGCCAGCAGCCGTGACAGCCTAAACACTGAAGCTTTCTTT	CASSRDSLNTEAFF
few	TRBJ2-7	TRBV5-4	TRBD2	TGTGCCAGCAGCTTGGGGACTAGCGACGGGTACGAGCAGTACTTC	CASSLGTSDGYEQYF
NA	TRBJ1-1	TRBV14	NA	TGTGCCAGCAGCCAAGGGAGGACAGATGAAGCTTTCTTT	CASSQGRTDEAFF
NA	TRBJ2-5	TRBV6-2/TRBV6-3	NA	TGTGCCAGCAGTTCGCCCGGGGAGCGGAGAGGAGAGACCCAGTACTTC	CASSSPGERRGETQYF
NA	TRBJ1-1	TRBV2	TRBD1	TGTGCCAGCAGTGATCCGGACAGGGTGACTGAAGCTTTCTTT	CASSDPDRVTEAFF
NA	TRBJ2-5	TRBV11-2	TRBD2	TGTGCCAGCAGCGTCCCTAGCGGACCCCAAGAGACCCAGTACTTC	CASSVPSGPQETQYF
NA	TRBJ2-7	TRBV19	NA	TGTGCCAGTAGTATACGGGACAAGCCCCGTCGGGACTTC	CASSIRDKPRRDF
NA	TRBJ2-7	TRBV11-1	NA	TGTGCCAGCAGCCCGATCGACAAGTACGAGCAGTACTTC	CASSPIDKYEQYF
once	TRBJ1-2	TRBV5-1	TRBD1	TGCGCCAGCAGTTTCGGACAGGGGCGCCAAATCGACTATGGCTACACCTTC	CASSFGQGRQIDYGYTF
NA	TRBJ2-4	TRBV11-2	TRBD2	TGTGCCAGCAGCGGACTAGCGGGGATATTAGCCCCCGGGGACATTCAGTACTTC	CASSGLAGILAPGDIQYF
NA	TRBJ1-1	TRBV28	NA	TGTGCCAGCAGTTTACGAGGTACAGGAGTTCAGAACACTGAAGCTTTCTTT	CASSLRGTGVQNTEAFF
NA	TRBJ1-1	TRBV4-1	NA	TGCGCCAGCACCGCGCAGAGTGGGGGAGGGACTGAAGCTTTCTTT	CASTAQSGGGTEAFF
NA	TRBJ1-4	TRBV2	TRBD1	TGTGCCAGCAGTGAAGGTCACACAGGGGTGGGTGGCGAAAAACTGTTTTTT	CASSEGHTGVGGEKLFF
NA	TRBJ1-4	TRBV7-9	TRBD1	TGTGCCAGCAGCTTAAGCAGGGGGGCTAATGAAAAACTGTTTTTT	CASSLSRGANEKLFF
few	TRBJ1-2	TRBV5-1	NA	TGCGCCAGCAGCTTGAGTCAGGGTGAATCGGGTGGCTACACCTTC	CASSLSQGESGGYTF
NA	TRBJ2-7	TRBV24-1	NA	TGTGCCACCAGTGAGAAGGTGGCGACAGGCACTGACGAGCAGTACTTC	CATSEKVATGTDEQYF
NA	TRBJ2-7	TRBV11-2	TRBD1	TGTGCCAGCCGCAGGCTACAGGGGTATTCCTACGAGCAGTACTTC	CASRRLQGYSYEQYF
NA	TRBJ1-2	TRBV7-2	NA	TGTGCCAGCAGCTTATTTTACGGGGACTATGGCTACACCTTC	CASSLFYGDYGYTF
once	TRBJ1-1	TRBV9	NA	TGTGCCAGCAGTGGCGGGATGTACACTGAAGCTTTCTTT	CASSGGMYTEAFF
NA	TRBJ1-1	TRBV5-1	TRBD1	TGCGCCAGCAGCTTGGAGGGTGACAGGGGGCAGACTGAAGCTTTCTTT	CASSLEGDRGQTEAFF
few	TRBJ1-5	TRBV4-1	NA	TGCGCCAGCAGCCAAGACAGGGGTTTAGGTCAGCCCCAGCATTTT	CASSQDRGLGQPQHF
many	TRBJ1-1	TRBV28	NA	TGTGCCAGCAGTCTACAGAGGGCTGAAGCTTTCTTT	CASSLQRAEAFF
NA	TRBJ2-1	TRBV12-3/TRBV12-4	NA	TGTGCCAGCAGTTTATCCGGTATCTATAAGCAGTTCTTC	CASSLSGIYKQFF
once	TRBJ2-3	TRBV7-3	NA	TGTGCCAGCAGCTTAACCGGAGATACGCAGTATTTT	CASSLTGDTQYF
NA	TRBJ2-3	TRBV19	TRBD1	TGTGCCAGTAGTACAAGAACAGGGGGCGAAATCCCAGATACGCAGTATTTT	CASSTRTGGEIPDTQYF
NA	TRBJ1-5	TRBV15	TRBD1	TGTGCCACCACCGGACAGGGGGGGGGCAATCAGCCCCAGCATTTT	CATTGQGGGNQPQHF
few	TRBJ1-5	TRBV28	NA	TGTGCCAGCCTCCAACCCGGCGGGGTAAACAATCAGCCCCAGCATTTT	CASLQPGGVNNQPQHF
NA	TRBJ1-4	TRBV7-9	NA	TGTGCCAGCAGCCCCACCGGGGGGGAGGGAGAAAAACTGTTTTTT	CASSPTGGEGEKLFF
NA	TRBJ1-1	TRBV18	NA	TGTGCCAGCTCAACGGAACGGGTGAACACTGAAGCTTTCTTT	CASSTERVNTEAFF
NA	TRBJ1-2	TRBV24-1	TRBD1	TGTGCCACCAGTGAAACCGGGACAGGTGGGGTGGACTATGGCTACACCTTC	CATSETGTGGVDYGYTF
NA	TRBJ2-7	TRBV28	NA	TGTGCCAGCAGTGTAGAATACGAGCAGTACTTC	CASSVEYEQYF
NA	TRBJ2-7	TRBV5-1	NA	TGCGCCAGCAGCTTGGAGGCCAGGGGCTACGAGCAGTACTTC	CASSLEARGYEQYF
NA	TRBJ2-3	TRBV27	TRBD2	TGTGCCAGCAGTTTTAGAGCGGGGGGGCCCCAAGATACGCAGTATTTT	CASSFRAGGPQDTQYF
NA	TRBJ1-2	TRBV2	NA	TGTGCCAGCAGTGTAGGAGGCCGGCAAGTCGGCTATGGCTACACCTTC	CASSVGGRQVGYGYTF
many	TRBJ1-3	TRBV7-2	NA	TGTGCCAGCAGCTTGTCGAGGGGGAACACCATATATTTT	CASSLSRGNTIYF
NA	TRBJ2-1	TRBV3-1/TRBV3-2	NA	TGTGCCAGCAGCCAGGTGACTTCGGGAGCTACTTACAATGAGCAGTTCTTC	CASSQVTSGATYNEQFF